The present T cell receptor beta chain was sequenced within a study of T cells in Graves' hyperthyroidism and ophthalmopathy. Study observations and caveats: The model foresaw ophthalmopathy a median roughly 6 months prior to onset.

Amplified regions were TCR beta CDR3 sequences from RNA transcripts. During a first-round RT-PCR of the TCR CDR3, the HTBI primer set was used. TCRdb re-called the multiplex PCR reads through MiXCR, storing one row per CDR3 protein. The sample holds fewer than 450,000 distinct CDR3 sequences; approximately 16% are singletons and the top ten take approximately 20%. Around 9.8 ml fresh peripheral blood yielded the PBMCs. This clonotype was counted many times. The antigen is unknown. Germline V CDR1 and CDR2: LGHDT, YNNKEL (reference sequence). Trimming left V 4 bases short and J 1 base short, with 10 bases between. This CDR3 has 14 amino acids.

This rearrangement joins TRBV3-1 to TRBJ1-1; no clear D. Source material: blood. This clonotype was obtained from a woman aged 55-70 years with Graves' ophthalmopathy. The CDR3, as DNA: TGTGCCAGCAGCCCCTTAGGAGGGAACACTGAAGCTTTCTTT. It yields the protein CASSPLGGNTEAFF.